The following is a T cell receptor beta chain sequence with its context. The antigen is undetermined. From the reads, TCRdb called clonotypes with MiXCR, one entry per CDR3 protein. The sample yields 300,000 to 400,000 distinct CDR3 sequences, roughly 28% seen once. The entry originates in a study of T cell repertoires in cytomegalovirus infection. Study information: Alongside well-studied HLA-B-restricted CMV epitopes, recently identified HLA-C-restricted CMV epitopes were also used.

Germline V gene lookup returns CDR1 SQVTM and CDR2 ANQGSEA. Unmatched junction bases numbered 8, after V lost 4 bases and J lost 4 bases. The CDR3 covers 14 residues. The V gene is TRBV29-1, the J gene TRBJ2-5, with 8 positions matching TRBD1. Sequencing used cultured PBMCs, obtained from culture after CMV antigen stimulation. The TCR was taken from a human donor in good health (CMV status not recorded). Some clones in this sample may be carry-over from other donors' samples. The CDR3 protein is CSVVPQGAGETQYF. The CDR3 DNA is TGCAGCGTTGTACCGCAGGGGGCCGGAGAGACCCAGTACTTC.